This entry is about one T cell receptor (beta chain). The clone's antigen remains unknown. No base quality values were provided; no much bigger clone lies one nucleotide off. The sample originates from a study of control samples from healthy donors and cancer patients (dated by TCRdb to 2020 to 2022). Library prep was done by the immunoSEQ multiplex PCR assay. Imported from immuneACCESS, the table was reduced by TCRdb to in-frame sequences with V and J called. These copies leave out some clones; in studies compared against another copy, an unresolved V gene accounts for under half, and the cause of the remainder is not known. This sample holds 70,000 to 100,000 clones; 85% to 90% were observed only once. The top ten constitute 7.6% of the sample. The CDR3 contains 16 residues, cysteine and phenylalanine counted. The retained sequence is limited to the CDR3, 48 bases, with the frame set at the first base. CDR1 KGHSH and CDR2 LQKENI were looked up in the germline V gene. The germline ends are 18 bases apart after V is trimmed by 6 bases and J by 0 bases.

Sequencing was performed on blood. The chain is encoded by TRBV18 joined to TRBJ2-7; TRBD2 is perhaps the D gene, given 6 matching bases. The receptor was isolated from a woman aged 55-69 years in good health. The CDR3 protein: CASSSTTPGGSYEQYF. The base sequence is TGTGCCAGCTCCTCGACAACGCCCGGGGGCTCCTACGAGCAGTACTTC.